This TCR beta chain was observed in a study of blood T cells in healthy people across ages. With 3 bases removed from V and 4 bases from J, the gap between germline ends came to 12 bases. The CDR3 has 14 residues. Primers used in a second PCR of about 6 to 11 cycles were a sample-barcoded 5' primer and a J-beta primer mix. One entry per CDR3 protein results from TCRdb running MiXCR on the 5' RACE reads. The table has over 600,000 distinct CDR3 sequences, more than 55% seen once. Overall study findings and caveats: Any conclusive comparison of naive versus antigen-experienced cells was prevented by using unsorted PBMCs. Roughly linear declines in TCR beta diversity per million T cells occurred with age. Among long-lived donors, naive CD4+ cells were more numerous and diversity higher than in aged donors.

Isolated per sample were at least 7 million PBMCs. Details on this clonotype: Its antigen is unidentified.

The sequenced material came from blood. This sequence originates from a man between 40 and 49 years old in good health. The rearrangement joins TRBV12-3 or TRBV12-4 to TRBJ2-5, with TRBD2 as a possible D gene (7 bases). The CDR3 sequence: CASSFGGGAETQYF. CDR3 in DNA: TGTGCCAGCAGTTTTGGGGGGGGCGCAGAGACCCAGTACTTC.